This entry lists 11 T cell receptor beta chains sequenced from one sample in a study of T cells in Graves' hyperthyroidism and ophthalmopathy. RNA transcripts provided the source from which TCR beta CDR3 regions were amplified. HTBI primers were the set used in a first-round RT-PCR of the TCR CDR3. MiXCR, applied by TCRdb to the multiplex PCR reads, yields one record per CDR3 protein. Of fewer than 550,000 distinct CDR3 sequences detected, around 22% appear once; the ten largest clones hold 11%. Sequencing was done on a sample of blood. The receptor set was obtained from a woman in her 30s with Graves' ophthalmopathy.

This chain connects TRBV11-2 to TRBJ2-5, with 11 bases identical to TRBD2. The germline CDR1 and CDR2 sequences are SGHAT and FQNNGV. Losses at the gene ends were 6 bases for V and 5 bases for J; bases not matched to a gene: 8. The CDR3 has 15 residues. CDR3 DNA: TGTGCCAGCAGTCAGACTAGCGGGATGCGGGAGACCCAGTACTTC. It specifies CASSQTSGMRETQYF.

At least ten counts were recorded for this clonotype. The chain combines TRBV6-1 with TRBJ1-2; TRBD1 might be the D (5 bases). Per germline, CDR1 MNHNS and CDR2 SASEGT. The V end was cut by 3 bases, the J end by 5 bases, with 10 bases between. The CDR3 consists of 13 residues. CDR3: CASSDQGSYGYTF. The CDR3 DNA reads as TGTGCCAGCAGTGATCAGGGCTCATATGGCTACACCTTC.

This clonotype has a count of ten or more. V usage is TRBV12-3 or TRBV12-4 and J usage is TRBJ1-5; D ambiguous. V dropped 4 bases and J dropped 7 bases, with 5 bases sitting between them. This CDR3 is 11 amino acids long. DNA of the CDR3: TGTGCCAGCAGTTCCGGGCAGCCCCAGCATTTT. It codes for CASSSGQPQHF.

The CDR3: CASSFLGHQETQYF. For the CDR3, the DNA is TGTGCCAGCAGCTTTCTGGGACACCAAGAGACCCAGTACTTC. The chain uses TRBV7-9 and TRBJ2-5, with D perhaps given as TRBD1 or TRBD2 (5 bases each). The CDR3 has 14 residues. V lost 3 bases and J 0 bases, leaving 8 bases between the germline ends. The germline gives CDR1 SEHNR, CDR2 FQNEAQ (reference sequence). Based on the CDR3 plus reference TRBV7-9 and TRBJ2-5, the full variable domain is DTGVSQNPRHKITKRGQNVTFRCDPISEHNRLYWYRQTLGQGPEFLTYFQNEAQLEKSRLLSDRFSAERPKGSFSTLEIQRTEQGDSAMYLCASSFLGHQETQYFGPGTRLLVL.

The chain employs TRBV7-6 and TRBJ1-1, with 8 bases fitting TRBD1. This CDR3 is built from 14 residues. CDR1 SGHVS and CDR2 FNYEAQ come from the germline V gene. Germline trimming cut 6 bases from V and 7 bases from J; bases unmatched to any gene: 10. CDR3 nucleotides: TGTGCCAGCAGGCAGACGGGACAGGCGGTTGAAGCTTTCTTT. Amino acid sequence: CASRQTGQAVEAFF. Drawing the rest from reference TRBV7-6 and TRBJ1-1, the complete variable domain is GAGVSQSPRYKVTKRGQDVALRCDPISGHVSLYWYRQALGQGPEFLTYFNYEAQQDKSGLPNDRFSAERPEGSISTLTIQRTEQRDSAMYRCASRQTGQAVEAFFGQGTRLTVV.

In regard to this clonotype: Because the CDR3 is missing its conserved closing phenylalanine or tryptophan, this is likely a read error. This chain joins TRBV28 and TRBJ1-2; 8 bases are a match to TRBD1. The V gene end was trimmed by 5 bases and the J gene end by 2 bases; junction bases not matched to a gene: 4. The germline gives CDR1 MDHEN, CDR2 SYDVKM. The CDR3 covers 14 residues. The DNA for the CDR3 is TGTGCCAGCAGTCCTAGACAGGGGAACTATGGCTACACCTGC. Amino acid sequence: CASSPRQGNYGYTC.

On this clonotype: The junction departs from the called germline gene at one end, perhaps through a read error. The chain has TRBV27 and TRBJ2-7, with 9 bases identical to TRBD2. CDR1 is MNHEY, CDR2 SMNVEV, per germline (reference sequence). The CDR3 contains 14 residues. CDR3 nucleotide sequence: TGTGCCAGCAGTTTTCTAGCGGGATCCCACGAGCAGCACTTC. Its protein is CASSFLAGSHEQHF.

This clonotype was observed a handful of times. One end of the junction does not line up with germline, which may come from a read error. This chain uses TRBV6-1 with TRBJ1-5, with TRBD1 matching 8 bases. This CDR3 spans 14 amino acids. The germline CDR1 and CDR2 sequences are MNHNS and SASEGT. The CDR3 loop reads CASRDRHSYQPQHF. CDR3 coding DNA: TGTGCCAGCCGGGACAGGCATAGCTATCAGCCTCAGCATTTT.

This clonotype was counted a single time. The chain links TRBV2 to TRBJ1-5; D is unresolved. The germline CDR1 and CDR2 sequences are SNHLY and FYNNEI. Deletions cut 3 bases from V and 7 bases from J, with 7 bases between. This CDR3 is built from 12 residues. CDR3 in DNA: TGTGCCAGCAGTGAGAACGACCAGCCCCAGCATTTT. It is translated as CASSENDQPQHF.

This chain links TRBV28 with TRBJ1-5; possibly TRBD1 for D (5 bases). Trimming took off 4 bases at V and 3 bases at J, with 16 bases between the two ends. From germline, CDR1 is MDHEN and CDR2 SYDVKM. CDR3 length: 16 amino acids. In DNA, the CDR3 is TGTGCCAGCAGTTCGGCGGGGCAGGGATTCAATCAGCCCCAGCATTTT. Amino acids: CASSSAGQGFNQPQHF.

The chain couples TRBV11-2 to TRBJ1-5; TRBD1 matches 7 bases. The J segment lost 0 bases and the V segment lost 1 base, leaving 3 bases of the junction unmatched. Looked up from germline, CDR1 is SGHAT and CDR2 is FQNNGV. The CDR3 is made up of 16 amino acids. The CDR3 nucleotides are TGTGCCAGCAGCTTAGGACAGGGAAATAGCAATCAGCCCCAGCATTTT. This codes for CASSLGQGNSNQPQHF.